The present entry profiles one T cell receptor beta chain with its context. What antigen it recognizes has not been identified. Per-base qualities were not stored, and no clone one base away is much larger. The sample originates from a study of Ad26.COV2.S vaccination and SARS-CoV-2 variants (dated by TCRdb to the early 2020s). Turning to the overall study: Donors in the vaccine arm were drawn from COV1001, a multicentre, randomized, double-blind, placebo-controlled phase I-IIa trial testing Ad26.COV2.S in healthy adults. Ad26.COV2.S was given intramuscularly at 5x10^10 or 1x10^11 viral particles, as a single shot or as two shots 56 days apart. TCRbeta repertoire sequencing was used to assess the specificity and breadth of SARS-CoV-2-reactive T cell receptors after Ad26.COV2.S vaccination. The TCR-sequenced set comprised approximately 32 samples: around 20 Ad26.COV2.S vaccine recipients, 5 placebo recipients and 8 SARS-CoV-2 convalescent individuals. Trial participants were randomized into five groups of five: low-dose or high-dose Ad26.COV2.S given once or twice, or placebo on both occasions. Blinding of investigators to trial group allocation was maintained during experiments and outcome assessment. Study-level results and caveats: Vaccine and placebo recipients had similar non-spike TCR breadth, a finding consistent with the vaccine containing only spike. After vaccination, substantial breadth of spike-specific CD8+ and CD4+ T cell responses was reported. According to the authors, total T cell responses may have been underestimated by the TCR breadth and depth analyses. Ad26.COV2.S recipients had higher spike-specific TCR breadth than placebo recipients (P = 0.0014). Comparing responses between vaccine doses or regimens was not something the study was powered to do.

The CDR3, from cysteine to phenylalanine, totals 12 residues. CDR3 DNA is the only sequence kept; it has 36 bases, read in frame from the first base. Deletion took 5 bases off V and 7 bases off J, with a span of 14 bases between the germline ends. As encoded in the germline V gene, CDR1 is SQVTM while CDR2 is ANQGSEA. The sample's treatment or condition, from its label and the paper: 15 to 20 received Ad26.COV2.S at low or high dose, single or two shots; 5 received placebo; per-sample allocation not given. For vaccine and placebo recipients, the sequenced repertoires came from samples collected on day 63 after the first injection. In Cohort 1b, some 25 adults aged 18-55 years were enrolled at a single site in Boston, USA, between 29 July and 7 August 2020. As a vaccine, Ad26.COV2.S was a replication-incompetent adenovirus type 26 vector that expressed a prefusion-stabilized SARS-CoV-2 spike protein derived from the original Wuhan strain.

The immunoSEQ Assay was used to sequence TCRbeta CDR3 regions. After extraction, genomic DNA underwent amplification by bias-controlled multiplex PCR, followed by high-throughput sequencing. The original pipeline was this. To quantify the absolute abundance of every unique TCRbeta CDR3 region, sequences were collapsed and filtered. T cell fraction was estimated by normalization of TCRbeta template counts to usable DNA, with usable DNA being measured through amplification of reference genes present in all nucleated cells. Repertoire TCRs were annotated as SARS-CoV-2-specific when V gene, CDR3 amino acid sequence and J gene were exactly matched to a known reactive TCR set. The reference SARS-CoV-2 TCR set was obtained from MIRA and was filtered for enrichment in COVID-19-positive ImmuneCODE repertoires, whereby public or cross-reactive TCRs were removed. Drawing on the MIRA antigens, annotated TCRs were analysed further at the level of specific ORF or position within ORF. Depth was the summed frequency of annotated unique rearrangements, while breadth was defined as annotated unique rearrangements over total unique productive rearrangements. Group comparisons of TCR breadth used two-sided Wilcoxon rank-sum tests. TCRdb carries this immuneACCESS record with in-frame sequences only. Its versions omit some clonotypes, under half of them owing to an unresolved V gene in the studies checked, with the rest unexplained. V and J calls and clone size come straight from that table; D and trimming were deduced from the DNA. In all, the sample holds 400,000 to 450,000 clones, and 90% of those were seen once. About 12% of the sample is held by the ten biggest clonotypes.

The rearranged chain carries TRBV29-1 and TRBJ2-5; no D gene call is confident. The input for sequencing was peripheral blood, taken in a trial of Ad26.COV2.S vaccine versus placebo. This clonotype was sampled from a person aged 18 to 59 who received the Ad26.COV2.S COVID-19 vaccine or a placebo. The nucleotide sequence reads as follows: TGCAGCGTTTCAACGGCGGTAGGGACCCAGTACTTC. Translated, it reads CSVSTAVGTQYF.